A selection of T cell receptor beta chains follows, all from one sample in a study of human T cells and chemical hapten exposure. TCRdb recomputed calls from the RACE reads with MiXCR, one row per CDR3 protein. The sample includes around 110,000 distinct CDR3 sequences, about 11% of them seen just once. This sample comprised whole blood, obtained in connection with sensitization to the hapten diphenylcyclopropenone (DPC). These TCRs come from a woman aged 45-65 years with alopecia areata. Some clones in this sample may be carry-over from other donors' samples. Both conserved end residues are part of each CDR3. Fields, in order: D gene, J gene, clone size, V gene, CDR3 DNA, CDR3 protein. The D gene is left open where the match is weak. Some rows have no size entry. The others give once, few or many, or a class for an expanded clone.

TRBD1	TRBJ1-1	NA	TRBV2	TGTGCCAGCAGTGAAACAGGGGTAAAAAGCGATGAAGCTTTCTTT	CASSETGVKSDEAFF
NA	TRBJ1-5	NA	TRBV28	TGTGCCAGCAGTGACGGTGATTATAGCAATCAGCCCCAGCATTTT	CASSDGDYSNQPQHF
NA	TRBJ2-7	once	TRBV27	TGTGCCAACAGGGACTTTTCGACCTACGAGCAGTACTTC	CANRDFSTYEQYF
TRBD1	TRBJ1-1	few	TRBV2	TGTGCCAGTATACAGGGGGGCGCTGAAGCTTTCTTT	CASIQGGAEAFF
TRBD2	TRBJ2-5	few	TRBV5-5	TGTGCCAGCAGCTTGGCGGGGACTAGCGGGAGGGCGGCCCAGTACTTC	CASSLAGTSGRAAQYF
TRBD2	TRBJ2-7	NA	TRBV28	TGTGCCGTCCCGGGACTAGCATCCAACGAGCAGTACTTC	CAVPGLASNEQYF
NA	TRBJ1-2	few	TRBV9	TGTGCCAGCAGCGTAGTAGAGGGCGGCTATGGCTACACCTTC	CASSVVEGGYGYTF
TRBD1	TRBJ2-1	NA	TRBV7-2	TGTGCCAGCAGCTCCCGGACAGGGGGCTTCAATGAGCAGTTCTTC	CASSSRTGGFNEQFF
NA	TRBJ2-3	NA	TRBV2	TGTGCCAGCAGTGAAATTAGGCGGATGGATGGGCAGTATTTT	CASSEIRRMDGQYF
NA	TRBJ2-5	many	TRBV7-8	TGTGCCAGCAGGAGAATGGCACAGGACCAAGAGACCCAGTACTTC	CASRRMAQDQETQYF
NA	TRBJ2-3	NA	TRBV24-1	TGTGCCACCAGTAACGCGGGGACTAGCACAGATACGCAGTATTTT	CATSNAGTSTDTQYF
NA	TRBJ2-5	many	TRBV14	TGTGCCAGCAGCCGCGGCGCAGGGACAAGAGAGACCCAGTACTTC	CASSRGAGTRETQYF
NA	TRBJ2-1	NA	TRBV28	TGTGCCAGCAGCAGAGCGGGTTGGGGGAGATACAATGAGCAGTTCTTC	CASSRAGWGRYNEQFF
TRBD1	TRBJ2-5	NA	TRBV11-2	TGTGCCAGCAGTTTCACAGGGGACCAAGAGACCCAGTACTTC	CASSFTGDQETQYF
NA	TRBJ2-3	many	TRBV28	TGTGCCAGCTGGGGACCGGGCGGAGATACGCAGTATTTT	CASWGPGGDTQYF
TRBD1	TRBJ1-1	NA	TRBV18	TGTGCCAGCTCTCAGGGGCAGGGGGTTGGCACTGAAGCTTTCTTT	CASSQGQGVGTEAFF
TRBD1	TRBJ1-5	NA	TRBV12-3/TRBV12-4	TGTGCCAGCAGTTTAAAGGTGACAGGGAGTCATCAGCCCCAGCATTTT	CASSLKVTGSHQPQHF